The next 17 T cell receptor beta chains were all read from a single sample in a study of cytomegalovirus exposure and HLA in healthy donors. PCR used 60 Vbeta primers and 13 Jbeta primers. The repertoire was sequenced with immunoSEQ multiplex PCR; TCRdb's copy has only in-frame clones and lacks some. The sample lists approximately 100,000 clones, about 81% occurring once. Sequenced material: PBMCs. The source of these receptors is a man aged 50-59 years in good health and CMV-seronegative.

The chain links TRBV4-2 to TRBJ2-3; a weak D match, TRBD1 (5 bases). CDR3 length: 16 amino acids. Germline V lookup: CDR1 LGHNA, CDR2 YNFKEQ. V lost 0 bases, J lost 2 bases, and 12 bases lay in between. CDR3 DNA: TGTGCCAGCAGCCAAGATGGGTGGGGCTCCACAGATACGCAGTATTTT. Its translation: CASSQDGWGSTDTQYF.

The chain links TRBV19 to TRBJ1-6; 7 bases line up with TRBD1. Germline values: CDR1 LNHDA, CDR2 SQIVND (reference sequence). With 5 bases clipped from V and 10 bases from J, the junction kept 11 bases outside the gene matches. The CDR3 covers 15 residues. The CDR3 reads CASSPWTGSDSPLHF. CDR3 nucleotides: TGTGCCAGTAGTCCCTGGACAGGTTCCGACTCACCCCTCCACTTT.

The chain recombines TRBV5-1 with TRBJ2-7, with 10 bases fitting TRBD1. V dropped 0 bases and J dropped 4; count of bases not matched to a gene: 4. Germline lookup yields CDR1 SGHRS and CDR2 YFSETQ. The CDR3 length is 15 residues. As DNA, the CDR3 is TGCGCCAGCAGCTTGGCAGGACAGGGGGGATACGAGCAGTACTTC. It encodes CASSLAGQGGYEQYF.

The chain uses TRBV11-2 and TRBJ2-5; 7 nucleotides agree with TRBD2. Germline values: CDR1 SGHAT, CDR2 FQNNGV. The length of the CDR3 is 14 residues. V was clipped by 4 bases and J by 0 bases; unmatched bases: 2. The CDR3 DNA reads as TGTGCCAGCAGCTACGGGGGGTACCAAGAGACCCAGTACTTC. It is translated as CASSYGGYQETQYF. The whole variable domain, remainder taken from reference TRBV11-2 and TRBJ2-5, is EAGVAQSPRYKIIEKRQSVAFWCNPISGHATLYWYQQILGQGPKLLIQFQNNGVVDDSQLPKDRFSAERLKGVDSTLKIQPAKLEDSAVYLCASSYGGYQETQYFGPGTRLLVL.

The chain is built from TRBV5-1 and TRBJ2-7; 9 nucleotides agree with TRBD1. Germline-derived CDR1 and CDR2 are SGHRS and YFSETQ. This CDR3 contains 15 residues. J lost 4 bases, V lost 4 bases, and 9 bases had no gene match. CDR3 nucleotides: TGCGCCAGCAGCCCGGAAGGACAGGGGCTGTACGAGCAGTACTTC. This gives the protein CASSPEGQGLYEQYF.

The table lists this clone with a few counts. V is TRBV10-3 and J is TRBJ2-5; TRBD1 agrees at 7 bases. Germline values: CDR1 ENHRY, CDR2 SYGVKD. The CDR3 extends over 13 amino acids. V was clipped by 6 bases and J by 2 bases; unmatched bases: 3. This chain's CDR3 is CAIRPGQQETQYF. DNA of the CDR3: TGTGCCATCAGACCGGGACAGCAAGAGACCCAGTACTTC.

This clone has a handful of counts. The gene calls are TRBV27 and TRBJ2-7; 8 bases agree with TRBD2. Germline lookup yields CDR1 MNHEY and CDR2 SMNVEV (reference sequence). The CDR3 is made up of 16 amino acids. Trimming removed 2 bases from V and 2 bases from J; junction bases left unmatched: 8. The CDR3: CASSLRGGRGAYEQYF. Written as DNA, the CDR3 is TGTGCCAGCAGTTTACGGGGGGGCAGGGGCGCCTACGAGCAGTACTTC.

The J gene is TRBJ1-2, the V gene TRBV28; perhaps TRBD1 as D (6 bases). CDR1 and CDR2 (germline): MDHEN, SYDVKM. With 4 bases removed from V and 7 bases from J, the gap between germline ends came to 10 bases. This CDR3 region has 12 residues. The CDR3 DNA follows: TGTGCCAGCAGTTCAGGGGTTCGTGGCTACACCTTC. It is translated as CASSSGVRGYTF.

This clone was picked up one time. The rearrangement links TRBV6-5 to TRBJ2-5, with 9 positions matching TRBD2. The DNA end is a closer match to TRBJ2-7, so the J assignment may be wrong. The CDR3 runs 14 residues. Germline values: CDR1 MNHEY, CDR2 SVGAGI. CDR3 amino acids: CASTSSGTSNEQYF. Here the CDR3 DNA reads TGTGCCAGCACCTCCTCCGGGACTAGCAACGAGCAGTACTTC.

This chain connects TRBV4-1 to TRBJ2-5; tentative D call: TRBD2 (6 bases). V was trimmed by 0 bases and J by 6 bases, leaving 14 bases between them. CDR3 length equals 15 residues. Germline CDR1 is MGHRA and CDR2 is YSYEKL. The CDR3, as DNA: TGCGCCAGCAGCCAAGATCCCGGGGGTGAAAAGACCCAGTACTTC. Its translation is CASSQDPGGEKTQYF.

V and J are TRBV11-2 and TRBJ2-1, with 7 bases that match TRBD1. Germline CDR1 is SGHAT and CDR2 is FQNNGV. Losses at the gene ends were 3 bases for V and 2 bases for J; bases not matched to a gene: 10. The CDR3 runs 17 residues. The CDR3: CASSFQQGSPTYNEQFF. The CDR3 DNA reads TGTGCCAGCAGCTTCCAACAGGGGTCCCCTACCTACAATGAGCAGTTCTTC.

The CDR3 DNA follows: TGTGCCAGCAGCTTAGGCACGAGCTCCTACAATGAGCAGTTCTTC. This encodes CASSLGTSSYNEQFF. The rearrangement links TRBV11-3 to TRBJ2-1; no firm D call. Germline-derived CDR1 and CDR2 are SGHNT and YENEEA. The CDR3 contains 15 residues. With 1 base removed from V and 0 bases from J, the gap between germline ends came to 7 bases.

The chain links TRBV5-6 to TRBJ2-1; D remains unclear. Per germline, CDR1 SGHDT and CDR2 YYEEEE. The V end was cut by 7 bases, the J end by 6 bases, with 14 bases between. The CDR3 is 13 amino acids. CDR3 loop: CASGFSQPNEQFF. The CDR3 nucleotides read TGTGCCAGCGGTTTTAGTCAACCCAATGAGCAGTTCTTC.

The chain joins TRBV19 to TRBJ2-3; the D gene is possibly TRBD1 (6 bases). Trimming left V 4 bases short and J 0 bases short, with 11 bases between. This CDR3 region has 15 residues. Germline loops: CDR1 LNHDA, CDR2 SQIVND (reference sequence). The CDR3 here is CASSKNRVSTDTQYF. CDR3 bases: TGTGCCAGTAGTAAGAACAGGGTTAGCACAGATACGCAGTATTTT.

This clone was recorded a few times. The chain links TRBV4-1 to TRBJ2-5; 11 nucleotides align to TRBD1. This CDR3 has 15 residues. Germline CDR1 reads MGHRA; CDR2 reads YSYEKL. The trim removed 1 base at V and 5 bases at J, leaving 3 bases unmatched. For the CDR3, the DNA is TGCGCCAGCAGCCAAGGGGACAGGGGGGAGGAGACCCAGTACTTC. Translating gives CASSQGDRGEETQYF.

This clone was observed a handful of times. The CDR3 loop is CASSLLTGELFF. The CDR3 region has the DNA TGTGCCAGCAGTTTATTAACCGGGGAGCTGTTTTTT. This rearrangement joins TRBV28 to TRBJ2-2; no clear D gene. Between the trimmed V and J ends, which lost 1 base and 5 bases, there was a span of 2 bases. Per germline, CDR1 MDHEN and CDR2 SYDVKM. CDR3 length: 12 residues.

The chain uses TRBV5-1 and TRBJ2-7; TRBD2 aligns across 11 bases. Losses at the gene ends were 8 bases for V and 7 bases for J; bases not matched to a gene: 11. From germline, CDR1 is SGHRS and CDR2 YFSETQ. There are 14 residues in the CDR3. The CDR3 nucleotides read TGCGCCAGTACCGGGACTAGCGGACTTACGGAGCAGTACTTC. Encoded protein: CASTGTSGLTEQYF.